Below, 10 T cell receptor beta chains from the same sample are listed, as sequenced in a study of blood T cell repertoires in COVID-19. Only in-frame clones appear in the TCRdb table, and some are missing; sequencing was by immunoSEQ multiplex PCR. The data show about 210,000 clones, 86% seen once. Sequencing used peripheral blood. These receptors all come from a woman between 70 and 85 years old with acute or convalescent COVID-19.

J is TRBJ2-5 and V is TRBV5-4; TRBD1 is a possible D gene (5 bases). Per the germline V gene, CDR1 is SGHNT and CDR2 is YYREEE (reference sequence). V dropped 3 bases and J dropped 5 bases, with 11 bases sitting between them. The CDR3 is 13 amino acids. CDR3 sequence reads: CASSSQGAETQYF. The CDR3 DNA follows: TGTGCCAGCAGCTCGCAGGGCGCTGAGACCCAGTACTTC. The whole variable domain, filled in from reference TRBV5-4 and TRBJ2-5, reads ETGVTQSPTHLIKTRGQQVTLRCSSQSGHNTVSWYQQALGQGPQFIFQYYREEENGRGNFPPRFSGLQFPNYSSELNVNALELDDSALYLCASSSQGAETQYFGPGTRLLVL.

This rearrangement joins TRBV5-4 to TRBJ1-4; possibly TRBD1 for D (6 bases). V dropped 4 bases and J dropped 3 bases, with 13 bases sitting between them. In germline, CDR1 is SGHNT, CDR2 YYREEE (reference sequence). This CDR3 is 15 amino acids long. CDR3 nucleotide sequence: TGTGCCAGCAGCCTAGGGGGGGGCTCTAATGAAAAACTGTTTTTT. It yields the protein CASSLGGGSNEKLFF.

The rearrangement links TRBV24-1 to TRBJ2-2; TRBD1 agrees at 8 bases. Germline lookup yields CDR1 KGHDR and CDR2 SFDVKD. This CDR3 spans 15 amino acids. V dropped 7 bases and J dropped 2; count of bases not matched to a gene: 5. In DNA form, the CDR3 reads TGTGCCACCAGCGCCGGGACAGGAAACACCGGGGAGCTGTTTTTT. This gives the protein CATSAGTGNTGELFF.

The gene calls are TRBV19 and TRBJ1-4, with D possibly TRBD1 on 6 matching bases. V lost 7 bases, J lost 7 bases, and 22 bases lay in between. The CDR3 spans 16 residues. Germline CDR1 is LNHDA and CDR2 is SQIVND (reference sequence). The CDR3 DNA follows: TGTGCCAGTACTCCCCCGGGACACCCAAAGGGTGAAAAACTGTTTTTT. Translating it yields CASTPPGHPKGEKLFF.

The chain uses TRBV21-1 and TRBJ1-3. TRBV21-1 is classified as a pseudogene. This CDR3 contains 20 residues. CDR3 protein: CASSGRTGIDKDGSGNTIYF. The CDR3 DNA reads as TGTGCCAGCAGCGGTCGGACCGGGATCGATAAGGATGGCTCTGGAAACACCATATATTTT.

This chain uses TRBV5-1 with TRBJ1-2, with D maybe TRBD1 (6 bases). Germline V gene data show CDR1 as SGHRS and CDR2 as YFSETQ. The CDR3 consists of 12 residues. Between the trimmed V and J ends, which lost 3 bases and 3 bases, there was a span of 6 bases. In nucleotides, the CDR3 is TGCGCCAGCAGCTCAGGGGACTATGGCTACACCTTC. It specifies CASSSGDYGYTF.

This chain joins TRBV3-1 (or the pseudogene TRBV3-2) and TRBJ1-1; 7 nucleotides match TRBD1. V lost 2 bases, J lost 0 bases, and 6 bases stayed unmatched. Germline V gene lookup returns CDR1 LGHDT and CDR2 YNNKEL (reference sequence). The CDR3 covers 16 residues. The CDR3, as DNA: TGTGCCAGCAGCCAATCAAGGGGGCTAGTGAACACTGAAGCTTTCTTT. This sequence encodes CASSQSRGLVNTEAFF.

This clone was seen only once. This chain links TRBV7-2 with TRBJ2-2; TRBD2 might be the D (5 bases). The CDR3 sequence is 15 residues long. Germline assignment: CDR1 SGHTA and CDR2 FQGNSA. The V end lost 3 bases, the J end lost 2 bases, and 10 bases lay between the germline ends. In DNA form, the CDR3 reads TGTGCCAGCAGCTTCAGCGGAGTAAACACCGGGGAGCTGTTTTTT. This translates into CASSFSGVNTGELFF.

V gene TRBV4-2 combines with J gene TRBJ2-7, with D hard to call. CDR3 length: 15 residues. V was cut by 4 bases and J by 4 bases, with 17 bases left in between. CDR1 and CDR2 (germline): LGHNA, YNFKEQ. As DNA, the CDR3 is TGTGCCAGCAGCCCGTCTAGTGAAAAATTTTACGAGCAGTACTTC. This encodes CASSPSSEKFYEQYF.

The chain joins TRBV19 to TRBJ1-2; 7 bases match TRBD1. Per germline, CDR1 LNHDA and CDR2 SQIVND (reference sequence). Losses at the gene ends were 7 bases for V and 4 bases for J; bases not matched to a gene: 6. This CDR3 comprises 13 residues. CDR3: CASKNRGTYGYTF. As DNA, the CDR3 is TGTGCCAGTAAAAACAGGGGCACCTATGGCTACACCTTC.